What follows describes a single T cell receptor beta chain. This entry belongs to a study of blood T cells in healthy people across ages. Trimming left V 8 bases short and J 6 bases short, with 15 bases between. There are 13 residues in the CDR3. Every sample yielded at least 7 million isolated PBMCs. It was with a sample-barcoded 5' primer and a J-beta primer mix that a second PCR of about 7 to 12 cycles was run. One entry per CDR3 protein, called by TCRdb with MiXCR from the 5' RACE reads. The sample lists 1,100,000 or so distinct CDR3 sequences, 35% to 50% seen once, with 15% to 20% in the top ten.

V and J are TRBV12-3 or TRBV12-4 and TRBJ2-3, with D possibly TRBD2 on 5 matching bases. What was sequenced was blood. The source is a woman aged 55-75 years in good health. The CDR3 DNA reads as TGTGCCAGCCGATTAAGAGGGCTGGATACGCAGTATTTT. Protein product: CASRLRGLDTQYF.